The subject of this entry is one TCR beta chain. Trimming removed 5 bases from V and 2 bases from J; junction bases left unmatched: 6. The CDR3 loop spans 15 amino acids. Per the germline V gene, CDR1 is SGHTA and CDR2 is FQGNSA. Participants, roughly 18 to 90 years old, spanned approximately 26 US areas. Recovered status applied to Cohort 3 donors who had two consecutive negative PCRs. It also applied to those with clearance or with symptom resolution. The data belong to a study of blood T cell repertoires in COVID-19. Generated by immunoSEQ multiplex PCR, the TCRdb table keeps only in-frame clones and is missing some. The table has roughly 190,000 clones, 75% to 90% seen once; the top ten hold 2% to 2.5%.

V usage is TRBV7-2 and J usage is TRBJ2-3, with TRBD2 identical over 8 bases. This receptor was obtained from a woman in her thirties who had recovered from COVID-19. Sequences were obtained from PBMCs or T cells enriched from blood (not recorded which). The DNA of the CDR3 is TGTGCCAGCAGCCTACTAGCGGAACTCACAGATACGCAGTATTTT. It encodes CASSLLAELTDTQYF.